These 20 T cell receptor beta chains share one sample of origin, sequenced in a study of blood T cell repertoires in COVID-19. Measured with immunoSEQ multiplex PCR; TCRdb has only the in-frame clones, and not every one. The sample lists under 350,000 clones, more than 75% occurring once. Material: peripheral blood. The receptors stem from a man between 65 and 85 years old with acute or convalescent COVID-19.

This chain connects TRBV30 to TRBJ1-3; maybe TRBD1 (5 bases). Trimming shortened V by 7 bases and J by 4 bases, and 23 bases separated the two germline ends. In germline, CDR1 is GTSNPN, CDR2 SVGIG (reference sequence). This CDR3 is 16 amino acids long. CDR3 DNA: TGTGCCTCATCCGCGACAGCAGCACGTCCGGGAAACACCATATATTTT. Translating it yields CASSATAARPGNTIYF.

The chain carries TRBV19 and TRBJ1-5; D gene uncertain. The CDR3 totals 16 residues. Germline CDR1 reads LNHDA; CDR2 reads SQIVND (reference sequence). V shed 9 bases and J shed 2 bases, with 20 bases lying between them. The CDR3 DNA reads TGTGCCAGCTCGCCCTTCGGCGGGTTACGCAATCAGCCCCAGCATTTT. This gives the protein CASSPFGGLRNQPQHF. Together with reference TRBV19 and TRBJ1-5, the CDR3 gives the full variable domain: DGGITQSPKYLFRKEGQNVTLSCEQNLNHDAMYWYRQDPGQGLRLIYYSQIVNDFQKGDIAEGYSVSREKKESFPLTVTSAQKNPTAFYLCASSPFGGLRNQPQHFGDGTRLSIL.

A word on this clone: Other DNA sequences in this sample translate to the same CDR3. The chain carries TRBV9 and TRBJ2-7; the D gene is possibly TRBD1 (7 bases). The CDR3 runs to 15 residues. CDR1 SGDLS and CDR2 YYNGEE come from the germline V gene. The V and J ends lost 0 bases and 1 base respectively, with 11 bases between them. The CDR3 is CASSVGQGLSYEQYF. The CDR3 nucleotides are TGTGCCAGCAGCGTAGGACAGGGACTTTCCTACGAGCAGTACTTC.

The CDR3: CASSYQGFNEQYF. The CDR3 nucleotides read TGTGCCAGCAGTTATCAGGGGTTCAACGAGCAGTACTTC. The chain joins TRBV6-5 to TRBJ2-7, with D perhaps matching TRBD1 (6 bases). The CDR3 loop spans 13 amino acids. Germline assignment: CDR1 MNHEY and CDR2 SVGAGI. The V end lost 3 bases, the J end lost 5 bases, and 11 bases lay between the germline ends.

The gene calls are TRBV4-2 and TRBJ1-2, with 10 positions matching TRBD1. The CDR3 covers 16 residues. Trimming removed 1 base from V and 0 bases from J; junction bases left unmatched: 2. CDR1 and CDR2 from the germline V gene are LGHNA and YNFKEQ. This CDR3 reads CASSQGGQGANYGYTF. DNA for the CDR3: TGTGCCAGCAGCCAAGGAGGACAGGGGGCTAACTATGGCTACACCTTC.

The chain's CDR3 is CASSLGQGGGYTF. CDR3 bases: TGTGCCAGCAGCCTCGGACAGGGTGGCGGCTACACCTTC. The V gene is TRBV9, the J gene TRBJ1-2; TRBD1 matches at 8 bases. The germline CDR1 and CDR2 sequences are SGDLS and YYNGEE. This CDR3 is 13 amino acids long. J gave up 8 bases and V 4 bases, and 7 bases lay outside the gene matches.

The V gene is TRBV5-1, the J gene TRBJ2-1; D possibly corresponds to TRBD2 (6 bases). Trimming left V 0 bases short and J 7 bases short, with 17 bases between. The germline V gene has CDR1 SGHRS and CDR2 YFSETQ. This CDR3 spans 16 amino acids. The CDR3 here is CASSLGSSGGLNEQFF. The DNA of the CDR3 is TGCGCCAGCAGCTTGGGGAGTAGCGGCGGACTGAATGAGCAGTTCTTC.

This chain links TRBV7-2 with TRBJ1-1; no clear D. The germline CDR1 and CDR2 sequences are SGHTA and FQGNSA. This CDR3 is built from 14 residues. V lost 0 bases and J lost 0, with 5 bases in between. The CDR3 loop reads CASSLAYMNTEAFF. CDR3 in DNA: TGTGCCAGCAGCTTAGCATACATGAACACTGAAGCTTTCTTT. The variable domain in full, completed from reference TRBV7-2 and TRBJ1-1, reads GAGVSQSPSNKVTEKGKDVELRCDPISGHTALYWYRQSLGQGLEFLIYFQGNSAPDKSGLPSDRFSAERTGGSVSTLTIQRTQQEDSAVYLCASSLAYMNTEAFFGQGTRLTVV.

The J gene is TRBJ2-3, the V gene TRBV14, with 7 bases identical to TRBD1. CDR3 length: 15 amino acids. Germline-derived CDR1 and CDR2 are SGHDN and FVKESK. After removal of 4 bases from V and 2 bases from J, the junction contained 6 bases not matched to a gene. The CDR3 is CASSLTGTATDTQYF. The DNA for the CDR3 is TGTGCCAGCAGCCTTACCGGGACAGCCACAGATACGCAGTATTTT.

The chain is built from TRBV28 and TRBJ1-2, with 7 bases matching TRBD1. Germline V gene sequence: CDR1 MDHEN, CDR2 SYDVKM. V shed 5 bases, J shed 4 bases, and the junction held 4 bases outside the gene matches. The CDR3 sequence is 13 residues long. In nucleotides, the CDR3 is TGTGCCAGCAGTGGGACAGCCTCCTATGGCTACACCTTC. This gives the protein CASSGTASYGYTF.

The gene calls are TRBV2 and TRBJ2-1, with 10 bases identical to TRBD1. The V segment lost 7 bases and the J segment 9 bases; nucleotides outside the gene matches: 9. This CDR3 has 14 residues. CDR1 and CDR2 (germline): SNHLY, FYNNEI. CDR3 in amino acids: CASKGTGDFFEQFF. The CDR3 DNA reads TGTGCCAGCAAGGGGACAGGGGACTTTTTTGAGCAGTTCTTC.

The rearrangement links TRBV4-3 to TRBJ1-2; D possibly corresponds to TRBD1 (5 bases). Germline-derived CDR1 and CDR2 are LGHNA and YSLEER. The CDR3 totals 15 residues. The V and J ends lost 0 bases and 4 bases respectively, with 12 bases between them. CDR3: CASSQDRQRFYGYTF. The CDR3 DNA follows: TGCGCCAGCAGCCAAGATCGACAGCGCTTCTATGGCTACACCTTC.

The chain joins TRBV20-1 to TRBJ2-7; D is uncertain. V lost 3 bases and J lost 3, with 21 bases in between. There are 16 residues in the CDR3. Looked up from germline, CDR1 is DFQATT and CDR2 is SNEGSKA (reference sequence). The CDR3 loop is CSASLRSGTLDYEQYF. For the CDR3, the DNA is TGCAGTGCTAGTTTGAGGTCCGGCACCCTGGACTACGAGCAGTACTTC.

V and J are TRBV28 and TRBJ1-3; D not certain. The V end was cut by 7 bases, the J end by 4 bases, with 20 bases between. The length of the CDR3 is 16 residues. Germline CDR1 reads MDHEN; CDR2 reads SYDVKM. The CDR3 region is CASILPQYGNGNTIYF. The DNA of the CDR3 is TGTGCCAGCATCTTACCTCAATATGGCAACGGAAACACCATATATTTT.

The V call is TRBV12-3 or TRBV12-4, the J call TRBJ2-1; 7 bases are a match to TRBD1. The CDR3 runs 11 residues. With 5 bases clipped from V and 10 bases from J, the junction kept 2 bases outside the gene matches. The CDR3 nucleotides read TGTGCCAGCAGTCACAGGGGCGAGCAGTTCTTC. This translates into CASSHRGEQFF.

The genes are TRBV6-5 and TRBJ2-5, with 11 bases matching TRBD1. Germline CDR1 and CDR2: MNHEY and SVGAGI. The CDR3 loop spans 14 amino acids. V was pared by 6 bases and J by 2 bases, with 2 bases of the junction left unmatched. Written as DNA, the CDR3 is TGTGCCAGCAGCCGGGACAGGGGGCAAGAGACCCAGTACTTC. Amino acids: CASSRDRGQETQYF.

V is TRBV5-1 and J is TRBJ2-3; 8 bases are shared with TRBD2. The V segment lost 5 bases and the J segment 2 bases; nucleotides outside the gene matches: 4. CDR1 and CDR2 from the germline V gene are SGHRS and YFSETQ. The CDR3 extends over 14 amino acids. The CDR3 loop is CASSQLADTDTQYF. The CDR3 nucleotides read TGCGCCAGCAGTCAACTAGCGGACACAGATACGCAGTATTTT. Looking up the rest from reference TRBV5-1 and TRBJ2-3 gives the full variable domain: KAGVTQTPRYLIKTRGQQVTLSCSPISGHRSVSWYQQTPGQGLQFLFEYFSETQRNKGNFPGRFSGRQFSNSRSEMNVSTLELGDSALYLCASSQLADTDTQYFGPGTRLTVL.

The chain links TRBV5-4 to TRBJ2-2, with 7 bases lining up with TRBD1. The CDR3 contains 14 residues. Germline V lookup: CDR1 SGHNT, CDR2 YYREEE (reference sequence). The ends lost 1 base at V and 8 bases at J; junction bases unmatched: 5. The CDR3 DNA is TGTGCCAGCAGCTTGCAGGGGGTCCCGGGGGAGCTGTTTTTT. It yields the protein CASSLQGVPGELFF.

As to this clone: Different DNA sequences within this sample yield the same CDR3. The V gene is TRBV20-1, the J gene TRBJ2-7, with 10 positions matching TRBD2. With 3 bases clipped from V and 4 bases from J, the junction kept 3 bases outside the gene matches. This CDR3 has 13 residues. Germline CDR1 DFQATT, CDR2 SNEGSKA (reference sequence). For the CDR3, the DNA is TGCAGTGCTAGTCCTAGCGGGGGTTACGAGCAGTACTTC. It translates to CSASPSGGYEQYF.

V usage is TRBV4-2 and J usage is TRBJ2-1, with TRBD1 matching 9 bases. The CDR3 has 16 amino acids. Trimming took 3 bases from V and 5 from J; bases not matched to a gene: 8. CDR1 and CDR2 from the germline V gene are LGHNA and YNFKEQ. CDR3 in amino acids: CASSQGQGGWDNEQFF. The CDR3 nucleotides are TGTGCCAGCAGCCAGGGACAGGGTGGTTGGGACAATGAGCAGTTCTTC.